The clone carrying this T cell receptor beta chain occurred a few times. What it recognizes is unknown. From the 5' RACE reads, TCRdb called clonotypes with MiXCR, one entry per CDR3 protein. The table includes about 470,000 distinct CDR3 sequences, 24% detected once. The sample belongs to a study of identical twins. Study results and limitations: Potential partial confounding of zero-insertion analyses by invariant MAIT and iNKT cells was noted.

The CDR3 covers 13 residues. V was clipped by 8 bases and J by 1 base, with 11 bases between them. This sample also belongs to another study, concerning T cells expressing NK-cell markers. As that report states: The contribution of dominant NKG2C+ clonotypes to CD8+ T cells in six or seven donors was 1.0-7.0%.

The chain couples TRBV12-3 or TRBV12-4 to TRBJ1-1; possibly TRBD1 for D (5 bases). Material: CD4+ T cells sorted from blood. This TCR was recovered from a woman between 18 and 30 years old in good health. For the CDR3, the DNA is TGTGCCAGCGGCATAGGGGCGAACACTGAAGCTTTCTTT. The encoded protein is CASGIGANTEAFF.